Listed here are 6 T cell receptor beta chains from one sample, sequenced in a study of blood T cell repertoires in COVID-19. Measured with immunoSEQ multiplex PCR; TCRdb has only the in-frame clones, and not every one. Here the sample spans about 54,000 clones, 83% being singletons. Source material: peripheral blood. All receptors come from a human donor in a cohort sampled during active COVID-19.

The chain links TRBV7-2 to TRBJ1-5, with TRBD1 matching 8 bases. The junction had 7 bases not matched to a gene; V was cut back by 2 bases and J by 7 bases. The CDR3 covers 15 residues. Germline V gives CDR1 SGHTA, CDR2 FQGNSA. CDR3 DNA sequence: TGTGCCAGCAGCTTACAGACAGGGGTGGGGCAGCCCCAGCATTTT. It encodes CASSLQTGVGQPQHF.

V and J are TRBV18 and TRBJ1-2; D is ambiguous. The V end was cut by 4 bases, the J end by 9 bases, with 12 bases between. CDR1 and CDR2 (germline): KGHSH, LQKENI. There are 12 residues in the CDR3. In DNA, the CDR3 is TGTGCCAGCTCACGTACCGTGGGCAGCTACACCTTC. Its translation is CASSRTVGSYTF.

The chain has TRBV18 and TRBJ2-5; 7 nucleotides match TRBD1. CDR3 size: 15 residues. The V gene end was trimmed by 3 bases and the J gene end by 0 bases; junction bases not matched to a gene: 4. Per germline, CDR1 KGHSH and CDR2 LQKENI. The CDR3 DNA follows: TGTGCCAGCTCACCCAACAGGGGACACCAAGAGACCCAGTACTTC. Translation: CASSPNRGHQETQYF.

The chain links TRBV6-5 to TRBJ1-4; no reliable D call. Deletions cut 3 bases from V and 8 bases from J, with 7 bases between. The germline V gene has CDR1 MNHEY and CDR2 SVGAGI. The CDR3 is 12 amino acids. The CDR3 DNA is TGTGCCAGCAGTTATTTGGGCGAAAAACTGTTTTTT. Protein: CASSYLGEKLFF.

J is TRBJ1-2 and V is TRBV5-1, with D maybe TRBD1 (5 bases). The CDR3 has 15 residues. The V and J ends lost 4 bases and 0 bases respectively, with 13 bases between them. CDR1 and CDR2 (germline): SGHRS, YFSETQ. The CDR3 DNA is TGCGCCAGCAGCCCGGGGGACGGAACTAACTATGGCTACACCTTC. Protein: CASSPGDGTNYGYTF.

This clone was seen once. The chain links TRBV6-2 or TRBV6-3 to TRBJ2-7; 9 nucleotides align to TRBD1. The CDR3 runs to 14 residues. The trim removed 2 bases at V and 7 bases at J, leaving 6 bases unmatched. Looked up from germline, CDR1 is MNHEY and CDR2 is SVGEGT. The CDR3 loop reads CASSYRTGVREQYF. CDR3 DNA sequence: TGTGCCAGCAGTTACCGGACAGGGGTGCGGGAGCAGTACTTC.